This TCR beta chain was identified in a study of shared clonotypes between healthy human individuals. In the study overall: The plates for each donor numbered three CD4 naive, three CD4 memory, two CD8 naive and one CD8 memory.

This CDR3 is 16 amino acids long. Germline CDR1 and CDR2: PRHDT and FYEKMQ (reference sequence). The V gene end was trimmed by 5 bases and the J gene end by 1 base; junction bases not matched to a gene: 8. As concerns this clone: Its antigen is as yet unknown.

The study's findings and limits: Generally, naive subsets (rather than memory subsets) showed larger estimated richness. Despite large depth, rarefaction showed incomplete sorted-subset sequencing.

The repertoire was sequenced with immunoSEQ multiplex PCR; TCRdb's copy has only in-frame clones and lacks some. Of about 1 million clones listed, more than 60% are singletons. The clonotype was recovered from a man aged 18 to 29 in good health. The V and J genes are TRBV13 and TRBJ2-5; 9 bases are a match to TRBD2. Sequencing was performed on memory CD4+ T cells sorted from blood. Noted subset: CD45RA-negative fraction. The CDR3 region has the DNA TGTGCCAGCAGCCCCCAGGGGCGGGGGGGCCAAGAGACCCAGTACTTC. It translates to CASSPQGRGGQETQYF.